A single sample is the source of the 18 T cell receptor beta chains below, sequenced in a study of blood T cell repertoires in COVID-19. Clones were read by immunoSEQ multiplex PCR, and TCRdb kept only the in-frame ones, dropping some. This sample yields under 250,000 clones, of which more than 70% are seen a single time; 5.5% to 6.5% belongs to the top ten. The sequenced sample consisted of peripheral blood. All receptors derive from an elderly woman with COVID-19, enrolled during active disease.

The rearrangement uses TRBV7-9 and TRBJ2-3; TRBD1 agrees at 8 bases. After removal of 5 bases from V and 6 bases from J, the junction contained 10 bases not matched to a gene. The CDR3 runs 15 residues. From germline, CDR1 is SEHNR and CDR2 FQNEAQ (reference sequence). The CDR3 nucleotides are TGTGCCAGCAGCCGGGGACAGGCCCGGGGGGATACGCAGTATTTT. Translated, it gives CASSRGQARGDTQYF.

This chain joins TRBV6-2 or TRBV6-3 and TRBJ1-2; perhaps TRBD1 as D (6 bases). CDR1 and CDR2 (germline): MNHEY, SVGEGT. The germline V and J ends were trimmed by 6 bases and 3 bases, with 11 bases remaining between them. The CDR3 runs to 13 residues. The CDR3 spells CASSPDSYYGYTF. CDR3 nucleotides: TGTGCCAGCAGCCCGGACAGCTACTATGGCTACACCTTC.

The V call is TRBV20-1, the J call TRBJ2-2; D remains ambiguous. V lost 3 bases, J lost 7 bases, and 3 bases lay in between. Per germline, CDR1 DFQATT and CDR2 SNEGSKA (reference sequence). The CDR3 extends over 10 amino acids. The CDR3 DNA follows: TGCAGTGCTAGTCTCGGGGAGCTGTTTTTT. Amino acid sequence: CSASLGELFF.

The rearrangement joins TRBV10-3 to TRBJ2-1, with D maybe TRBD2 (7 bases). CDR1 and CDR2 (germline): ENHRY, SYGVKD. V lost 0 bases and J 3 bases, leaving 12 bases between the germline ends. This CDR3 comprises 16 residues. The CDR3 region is CAISESRGGGYNEQFF. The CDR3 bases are TGTGCCATCAGTGAGTCTAGAGGGGGGGGCTACAATGAGCAGTTCTTC.

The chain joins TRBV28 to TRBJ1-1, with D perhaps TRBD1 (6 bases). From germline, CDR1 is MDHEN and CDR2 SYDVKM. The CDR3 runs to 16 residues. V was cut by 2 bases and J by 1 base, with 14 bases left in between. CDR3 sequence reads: CASSLEASGANTEAFF. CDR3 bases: TGTGCCAGCAGTTTAGAAGCGTCAGGGGCGAACACTGAAGCTTTCTTT.

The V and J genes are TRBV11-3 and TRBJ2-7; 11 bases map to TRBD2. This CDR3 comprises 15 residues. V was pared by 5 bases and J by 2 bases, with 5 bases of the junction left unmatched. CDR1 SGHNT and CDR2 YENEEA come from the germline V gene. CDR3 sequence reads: CASSPGTSGAYEQYF. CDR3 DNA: TGTGCCAGCAGCCCCGGGACTAGCGGAGCCTACGAGCAGTACTTC.

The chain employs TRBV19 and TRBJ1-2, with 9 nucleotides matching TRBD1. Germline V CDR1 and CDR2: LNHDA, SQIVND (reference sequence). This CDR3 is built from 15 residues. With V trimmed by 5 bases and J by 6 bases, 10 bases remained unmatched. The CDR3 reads CASSPRQGGSDGYTF. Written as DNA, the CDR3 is TGTGCCAGTAGTCCGCGACAGGGGGGCTCGGATGGCTACACCTTC.

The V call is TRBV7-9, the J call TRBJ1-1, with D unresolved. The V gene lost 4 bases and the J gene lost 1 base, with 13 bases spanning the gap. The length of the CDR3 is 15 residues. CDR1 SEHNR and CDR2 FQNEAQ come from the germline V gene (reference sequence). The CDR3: CASSSGSTPNTEAFF. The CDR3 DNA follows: TGTGCCAGCAGCTCAGGCAGTACACCGAACACTGAAGCTTTCTTT.

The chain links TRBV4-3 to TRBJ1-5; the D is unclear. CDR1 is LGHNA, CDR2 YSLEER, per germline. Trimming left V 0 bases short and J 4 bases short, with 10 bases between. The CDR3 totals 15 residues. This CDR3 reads CASSQEYSTNQPQHF. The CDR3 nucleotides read TGCGCCAGCAGCCAAGAGTACAGTACAAATCAGCCCCAGCATTTT.

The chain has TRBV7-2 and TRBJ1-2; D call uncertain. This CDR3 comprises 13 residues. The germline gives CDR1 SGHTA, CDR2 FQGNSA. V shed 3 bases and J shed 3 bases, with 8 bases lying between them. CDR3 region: CASSFVSDYGYTF. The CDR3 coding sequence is TGTGCCAGCAGCTTTGTGTCAGACTATGGCTACACCTTC.

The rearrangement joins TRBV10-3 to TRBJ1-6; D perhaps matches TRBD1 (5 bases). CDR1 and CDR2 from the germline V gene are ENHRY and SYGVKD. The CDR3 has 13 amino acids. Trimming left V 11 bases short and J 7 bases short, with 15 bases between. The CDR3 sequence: CASTGRANSPLHF. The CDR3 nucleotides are TGTGCCTCCACCGGCAGGGCGAATTCACCCCTCCACTTT.

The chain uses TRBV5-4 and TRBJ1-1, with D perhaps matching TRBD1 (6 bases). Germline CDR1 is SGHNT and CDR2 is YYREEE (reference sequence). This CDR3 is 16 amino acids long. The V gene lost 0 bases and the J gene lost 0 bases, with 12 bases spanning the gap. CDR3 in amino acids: CASSLEGDILNTEAFF. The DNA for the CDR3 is TGTGCCAGCAGCTTGGAAGGGGACATTCTGAACACTGAAGCTTTCTTT.

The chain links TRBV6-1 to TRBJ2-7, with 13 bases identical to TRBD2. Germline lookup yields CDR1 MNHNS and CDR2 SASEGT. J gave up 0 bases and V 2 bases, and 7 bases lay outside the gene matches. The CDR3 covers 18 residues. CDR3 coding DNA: TGTGCCAGCAGTGAAAGGACTAGCGGGGGAAAAGGCTCCTACGAGCAGTACGTC. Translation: CASSERTSGGKGSYEQYV.

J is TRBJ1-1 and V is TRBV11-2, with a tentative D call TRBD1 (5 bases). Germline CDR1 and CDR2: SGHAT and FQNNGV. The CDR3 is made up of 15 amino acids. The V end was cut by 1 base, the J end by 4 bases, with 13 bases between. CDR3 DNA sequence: TGTGCCAGCAGCTTAGGGCGGGACCGTATCACTGAAGCTTTCTTT. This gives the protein CASSLGRDRITEAFF. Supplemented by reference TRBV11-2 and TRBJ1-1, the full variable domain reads EAGVAQSPRYKIIEKRQSVAFWCNPISGHATLYWYQQILGQGPKLLIQFQNNGVVDDSQLPKDRFSAERLKGVDSTLKIQPAKLEDSAVYLCASSLGRDRITEAFFGQGTRLTVV.

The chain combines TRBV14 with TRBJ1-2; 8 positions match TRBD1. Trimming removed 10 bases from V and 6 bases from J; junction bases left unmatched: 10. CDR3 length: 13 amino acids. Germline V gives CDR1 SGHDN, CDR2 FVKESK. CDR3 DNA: TGTGCCACCCGCTTGGCAGGGGGCAATGGCTACACCTTC. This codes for CATRLAGGNGYTF.

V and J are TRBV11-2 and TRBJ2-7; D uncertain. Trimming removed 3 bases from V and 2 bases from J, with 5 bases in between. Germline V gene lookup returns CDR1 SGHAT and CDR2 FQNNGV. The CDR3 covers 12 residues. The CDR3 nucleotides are TGTGCCAGCAGCTTCGGTCCCTACGAGCAGTACTTC. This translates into CASSFGPYEQYF.

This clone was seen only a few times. The CDR3 DNA reads TGTGCCAGCAGCGTAGGGCCGAACACTGAAGCTTTCTTT. It is translated as CASSVGPNTEAFF. The chain employs TRBV9 and TRBJ1-1; D gene ambiguous. Germline CDR1 is SGDLS and CDR2 is YYNGEE. V was trimmed by 0 bases and J by 1 base, leaving 4 bases between them. CDR3 length: 13 amino acids.

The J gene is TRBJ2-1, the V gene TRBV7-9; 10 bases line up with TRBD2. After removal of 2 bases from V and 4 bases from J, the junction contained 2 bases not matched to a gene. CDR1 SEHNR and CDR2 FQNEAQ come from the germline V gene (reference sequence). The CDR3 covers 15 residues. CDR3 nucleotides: TGTGCCAGCAGCTTACAGCGGGGGGGTTACAATGAGCAGTTCTTC. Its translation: CASSLQRGGYNEQFF.